What follows is one T cell receptor beta chain and its context. Germline CDR1 reads MNHEY; CDR2 reads SMNVEV (reference sequence). CDR3 size: 14 residues. Losses at the gene ends were 5 bases for V and 2 bases for J; bases not matched to a gene: 6. This sample is part of a study of CD8 T cells in Susac syndrome. RNA was extracted with the RNeasy kit, and a quantity of about 0.5 to 1 ug was reverse transcribed using random hexamers. TCRdb fed the immunoSEQ multiplex PCR reads into MiXCR, producing one record per CDR3 protein. The sample lists 100,000 to 150,000 distinct CDR3 sequences, about 93% seen once, with around 0.21% in the top ten.

The chain combines TRBV27 with TRBJ2-7; 7 positions match TRBD1. This TCR was recovered from a human donor with Susac syndrome. Material for sequencing was CD8+ T cells from PBMCs. The CDR3 loop reads CASSPGQIAYEQYF. In nucleotides, the CDR3 is TGTGCCAGCAGTCCGGGACAGATAGCCTACGAGCAGTACTTC.